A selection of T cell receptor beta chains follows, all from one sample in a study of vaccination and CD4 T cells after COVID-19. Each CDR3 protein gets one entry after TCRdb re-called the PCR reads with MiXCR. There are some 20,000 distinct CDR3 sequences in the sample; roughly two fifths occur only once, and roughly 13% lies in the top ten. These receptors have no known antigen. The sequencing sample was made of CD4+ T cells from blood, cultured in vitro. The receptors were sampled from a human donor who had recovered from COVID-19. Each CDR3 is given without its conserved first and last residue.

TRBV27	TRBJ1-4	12	ASRGWGGNEKLF
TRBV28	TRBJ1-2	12	ASRPDGGDYGYT
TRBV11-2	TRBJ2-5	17	ASSLDNMGLAGVRETQY
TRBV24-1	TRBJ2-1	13	ATATAASGHLEQF
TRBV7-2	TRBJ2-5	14	ASSLGHGLAAETQY
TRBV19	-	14	ASSIGGRGHSYEQY
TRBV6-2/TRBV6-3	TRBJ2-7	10	ASSYPHYEQY
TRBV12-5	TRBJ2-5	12	ASGSDRGYETQY
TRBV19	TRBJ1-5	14	ASSIAPGQGRQPQH
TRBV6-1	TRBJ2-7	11	ASSEEGRNEQY
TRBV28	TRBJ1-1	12	ASRRQLTVTEAF
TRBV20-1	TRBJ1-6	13	SARVRTHPGVSLH
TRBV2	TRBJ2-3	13	ASSGRQEGSDTQY
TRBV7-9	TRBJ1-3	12	ASSIQGGGNTIY
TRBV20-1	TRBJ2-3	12	SARLSSGGDTQY
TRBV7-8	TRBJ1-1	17	ASRQTTGQGAPGNTEAF
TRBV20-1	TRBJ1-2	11	SASWQGVSSYT
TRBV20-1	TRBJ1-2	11	SASGSVGYGYT
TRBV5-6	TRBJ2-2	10	ASSHTSGELF
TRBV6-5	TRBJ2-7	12	ASSYAVRGGEQY
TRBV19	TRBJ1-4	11	ASRDRSTEKLF
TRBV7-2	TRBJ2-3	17	ASSQGRARRGSFTDTQY
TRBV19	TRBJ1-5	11	ASSMDVNQPQH
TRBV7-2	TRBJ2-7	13	ASSHGTSGGYEQY
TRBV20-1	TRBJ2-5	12	SAGYRTVQETQY
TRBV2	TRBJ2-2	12	ATSGQGAAGELF
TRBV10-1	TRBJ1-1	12	ASSERRMNTEAF
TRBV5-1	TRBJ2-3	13	ASSLVGQGADTQY
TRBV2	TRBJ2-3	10	AGGKNTDTQY
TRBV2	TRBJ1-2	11	ASSGTANYGYT
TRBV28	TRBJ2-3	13	ASSPPGGVADTQY
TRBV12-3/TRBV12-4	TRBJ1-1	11	ASSLGVFTEAF
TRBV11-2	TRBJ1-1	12	ASSTIGGHTEAF
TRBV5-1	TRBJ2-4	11	ASSLAGDNIQY
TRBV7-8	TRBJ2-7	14	ASSLRTSGPSYEQY
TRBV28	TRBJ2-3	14	ASSPAGLSSTDTQY